Below are 32 T cell receptor beta chains sequenced from a single sample in a study of cytomegalovirus exposure and HLA in healthy donors. Only in-frame clones appear in the TCRdb table, and some are missing; sequencing was by immunoSEQ multiplex PCR. Here the sample spans under 250,000 clones, roughly 87% being singletons. Sequences were obtained from PBMCs. These receptors were taken from a young man in good health and CMV-seropositive.

The chain combines TRBV27 with TRBJ1-1; 8 bases map to TRBD1. Germline-derived CDR1 and CDR2 are MNHEY and SMNVEV (reference sequence). The trim removed 4 bases at V and 1 base at J, leaving 5 bases unmatched. This CDR3 is built from 15 residues. CDR3 loop: CASSSLTGANTEAFF. CDR3 nucleotide sequence: TGTGCCAGCAGTTCGCTGACAGGGGCGAACACTGAAGCTTTCTTT.

The chain uses TRBV4-1 and TRBJ2-3, with D perhaps given as TRBD1 or TRBD2 (5 bases each). The CDR3 totals 13 residues. The V and J ends lost 8 bases and 5 bases respectively, with 14 bases between them. Germline CDR1 MGHRA, CDR2 YSYEKL. CDR3 region: CASRDLSGDTQYF. The CDR3 DNA sequence: TGCGCCAGCCGGGACCTCTCGGGAGATACGCAGTATTTT.

In its sample, this clone was seen many times. V and J are TRBV2 and TRBJ1-5, with a tentative D call TRBD1 (6 bases). Germline V gives CDR1 SNHLY, CDR2 FYNNEI. The ends were cut back, 3 bases at V and 2 bases at J, with 11 bases in the middle. The CDR3 loop spans 15 amino acids. CDR3 amino acids: CASSDSRGGNQPQHF. Here the CDR3 DNA reads TGTGCCAGCAGTGATTCCAGGGGCGGCAATCAGCCCCAGCATTTT.

V is TRBV2 and J is TRBJ2-7; 7 bases are a match to TRBD2. The CDR3 runs to 14 residues. Germline V CDR1 and CDR2: SNHLY, FYNNEI. V lost 6 bases to trimming and J lost 1 base; unmatched junction nucleotides: 6. The CDR3 DNA follows: TGTGCCAGCAGAGGTAGCGGGCGATCCTACGAGCAGTACTTC. Its translation: CASRGSGRSYEQYF.

This sequence joins TRBV11-3 and TRBJ2-5; TRBD2 matches at 7 bases. J was trimmed by 5 bases and V by 5 bases; bases with no gene match: 8. This CDR3 comprises 14 residues. The germline gives CDR1 SGHNT, CDR2 YENEEA. The CDR3, as DNA: TGTGCCAGCAGCGGGACCCTCGGGGGGGAGACCCAGTACTTC. Translating it yields CASSGTLGGETQYF.

This chain uses TRBV7-2 with TRBJ2-4; D perhaps matches TRBD2 (7 bases). The CDR3 is made up of 15 amino acids. Trimming took 1 base from V and 4 from J, leaving 11 bases between them. Germline V gene lookup returns CDR1 SGHTA and CDR2 FQGNSA. CDR3 nucleotides: TGTGCCAGCAGCTTAGTCGGGGGGACAAAAAACATTCAGTACTTC. Its protein product is CASSLVGGTKNIQYF. Together with reference TRBV7-2 and TRBJ2-4, the CDR3 gives the full variable domain: GAGVSQSPSNKVTEKGKDVELRCDPISGHTALYWYRQSLGQGLEFLIYFQGNSAPDKSGLPSDRFSAERTGGSVSTLTIQRTQQEDSAVYLCASSLVGGTKNIQYFGAGTRLSVL.

This chain uses TRBV15 with TRBJ2-1, with D uncertain. The CDR3 runs to 13 residues. Germline-derived CDR1 and CDR2 are LNHNV and YYDKDF (reference sequence). Trimming left V 0 bases short and J 8 bases short, with 8 bases between. The CDR3 sequence: CATSREAIDEQFF. As DNA, the CDR3 is TGTGCCACCAGCAGAGAGGCTATCGATGAGCAGTTCTTC.

The rearrangement links TRBV7-2 to TRBJ2-7; possibly TRBD1 for D (5 bases). This CDR3 has 14 residues. The ends were cut back, 5 bases at V and 0 bases at J, with 11 bases in the middle. The germline V gene encodes CDR1 SGHTA and CDR2 FQGNSA. Written as DNA, the CDR3 is TGTGCCAGCAGCCCGGCAGGGTACTCCTACGAGCAGTACTTC. As protein: CASSPAGYSYEQYF.

The CDR3 nucleotides are TGCGCCAGCAGCCTCAGCGCCGATACGCAGTATTTT. This gives the protein CASSLSADTQYF. The chain has TRBV5-1 and TRBJ2-3, with unresolved D. Deletions cut 4 bases from V and 6 bases from J, with 9 bases between. Per germline, CDR1 SGHRS and CDR2 YFSETQ. CDR3 size: 12 residues.

The chain links TRBV5-6 to TRBJ1-2; 11 nucleotides match TRBD1. CDR1 and CDR2 (germline): SGHDT, YYEEEE. The CDR3 extends over 13 amino acids. The junction had 4 bases not matched to a gene; V was cut back by 2 bases and J by 10 bases. CDR3 sequence reads: CASSFRTGGAYTF. The CDR3 nucleotides are TGTGCCAGCAGCTTTAGGACAGGGGGCGCCTACACCTTC.

The genes are TRBV4-1 and TRBJ1-2; D possibly corresponds to TRBD1 (6 bases). The germline CDR1 and CDR2 sequences are MGHRA and YSYEKL. The CDR3 length is 13 residues. Deletions cut 6 bases from V and 4 bases from J, with 12 bases between. CDR3 in DNA: TGCGCCAGCAGTCATACAGGGACCTATGGCTACACCTTC. Protein: CASSHTGTYGYTF.

The V gene is TRBV18, the J gene TRBJ1-4, with 7 nucleotides matching TRBD1. V lost 3 bases, J lost 8 bases, and 12 bases stayed unmatched. This CDR3 comprises 16 residues. Germline V gives CDR1 KGHSH, CDR2 LQKENI. The CDR3, as DNA: TGTGCCAGCTCACCGCAACAGGGGAGGAATGGGGAAAAACTGTTTTTT. Protein sequence: CASSPQQGRNGEKLFF.

The chain is built from TRBV30 and TRBJ1-1, with D tentatively TRBD1 (6 bases). Between the trimmed V and J ends, which lost 4 bases and 1 base, there was a span of 13 bases. The CDR3 has 14 amino acids. CDR1 GTSNPN and CDR2 SVGIG come from the germline V gene (reference sequence). The CDR3 bases are TGTGCCTGGACTCGGCGGGGGCGGAACACTGAAGCTTTCTTT. Translating it yields CAWTRRGRNTEAFF.

This chain joins TRBV27 and TRBJ2-7; D is perhaps TRBD2 (5 bases). Between the trimmed V and J ends, which lost 3 bases and 2 bases, there was a span of 32 bases. The V gene's germline CDR1 is MNHEY and CDR2 SMNVEV (reference sequence). The CDR3 totals 21 residues. The CDR3 spells CASSFFANPTSRETLPYEQYF. The DNA for the CDR3 is TGTGCCAGCAGTTTTTTTGCCAATCCGACCTCACGGGAAACCCTACCCTACGAGCAGTACTTC.

The chain uses TRBV7-8 and TRBJ2-5, with D tentatively TRBD1 or TRBD2 (5 bases each). Germline V CDR1 and CDR2: SGHVS, FQNEAQ. The CDR3 spans 12 residues. CDR3 nucleotide sequence: TGTGCTGCAGGGAGTCGGCAAGAGACCCAGTACTTC. Protein: CAAGSRQETQYF.

This clone has just a few counts. The chain couples TRBV11-2 to TRBJ1-2, with a weak D call TRBD1 (5 bases). Germline V gene data show CDR1 as SGHAT and CDR2 as FQNNGV. The CDR3 length is 14 residues. Trimming left V 6 bases short and J 9 bases short, with 20 bases between. The CDR3 DNA follows: TGTGCCAGCAGTCCCGGACTCGGGGGGAATAGCTACACCTTC. This gives the protein CASSPGLGGNSYTF.

Concerning this clone itself: Additional DNA sequences in this sample encode the identical CDR3. This chain uses TRBV27 with TRBJ2-7, with 8 bases identical to TRBD2. CDR1 is MNHEY, CDR2 SMNVEV, per germline (reference sequence). There are 14 residues in the CDR3. With 3 bases clipped from V and 0 bases from J, the junction kept 1 base outside the gene matches. For the CDR3, the DNA is TGTGCCAGCAGTTTGAGCGGGAGCTCCTACGAGCAGTACTTC. Protein product: CASSLSGSSYEQYF.

The table lists this clone with a few counts. V usage is TRBV30 and J usage is TRBJ2-5; no firm D call. The CDR3 runs to 12 residues. Trimming stripped 4 bases from V and 5 bases from J, with 11 bases between. CDR1 and CDR2 (germline): GTSNPN, SVGIG (reference sequence). CDR3 bases: TGTGCCTGGACCCCGAATGTGGAGACCCAGTACTTC. Amino acid sequence: CAWTPNVETQYF.

This chain connects TRBV30 to TRBJ1-2, with no clear D. Trimming left V 1 base short and J 4 bases short, with 10 bases between. This CDR3 spans 13 amino acids. CDR1 and CDR2 from the germline V gene are GTSNPN and SVGIG (reference sequence). CDR3 nucleotides: TGTGCCTGGAGTGATCAGGTCTTCTATGGCTACACCTTC. Its translation is CAWSDQVFYGYTF.

The chain has TRBV4-2 and TRBJ2-3; TRBD2 agrees at 10 bases. There are 17 residues in the CDR3. Germline V CDR1 and CDR2: LGHNA, YNFKEQ. V shed 1 base and J 3 bases; nucleotides not matched to a gene: 7. The CDR3 spells CASSQGLAGVLTDTQYF. The DNA for the CDR3 is TGTGCCAGCAGCCAAGGGCTAGCGGGAGTTTTGACAGATACGCAGTATTTT.

The chain recombines TRBV5-3 with TRBJ2-7; 7 nucleotides agree with TRBD1. TRBV5-3 is annotated as an ORF whose role is uncertain. This CDR3 contains 16 residues. Trimming removed 7 bases from V and 0 bases from J; junction bases left unmatched: 13. CDR3 DNA sequence: TGTGCCAGAGCAATAATTTCGGGACAGAGCTCCTACGAGCAGTACTTC. Translating it yields CARAIISGQSSYEQYF.

This sequence joins TRBV5-1 and TRBJ2-7; either TRBD1 or TRBD2 may supply D (5 bases each). CDR1 is SGHRS, CDR2 YFSETQ, per germline. The CDR3 is 12 residues long. V lost 7 bases, J lost 1 base, and 9 bases lay in between. The CDR3 here is CASRDESYEQYF. The DNA for the CDR3 is TGCGCCAGCCGGGACGAGTCCTACGAGCAGTACTTC. Full variable domain (outside the CDR3, taken from reference TRBV5-1 and TRBJ2-7): KAGVTQTPRYLIKTRGQQVTLSCSPISGHRSVSWYQQTPGQGLQFLFEYFSETQRNKGNFPGRFSGRQFSNSRSEMNVSTLELGDSALYLCASRDESYEQYFGPGTRLTVT.

J is TRBJ2-7 and V is TRBV27; D possibly corresponds to TRBD1 (6 bases). The CDR3 totals 15 residues. Germline-derived CDR1 and CDR2 are MNHEY and SMNVEV (reference sequence). Deletions cut 0 bases from V and 1 base from J, with 10 bases between. CDR3 protein: CASSLSPRGSYEQYF. The CDR3 DNA sequence: TGTGCCAGCAGTTTATCGCCCAGGGGATCCTACGAGCAGTACTTC.

This chain uses TRBV5-6 with TRBJ1-3; D is perhaps TRBD1 (5 bases). CDR1 and CDR2 from the germline V gene are SGHDT and YYEEEE. The CDR3 has 19 residues. Trimming took off 4 bases at V and 6 bases at J, with 29 bases between the two ends. For the CDR3, the DNA is TGTGCCAGCAGCCCTCCACCTACCGCGGGACTAGCGGGAGCAAACACCATATATTTT. Amino acid sequence: CASSPPPTAGLAGANTIYF.

The DNA for the CDR3 is TGCGCCAGCAGCCAAGATGTGCTACAGGGGGCAAGTGCCGGGGAGCTGTTTTTT. Translated, it gives CASSQDVLQGASAGELFF. The chain joins TRBV4-1 to TRBJ2-2; 9 bases are a match to TRBD1. The junction had 11 bases not matched to a gene; V was cut back by 0 bases and J by 6 bases. Germline CDR1 reads MGHRA; CDR2 reads YSYEKL. The CDR3 extends over 18 amino acids.

The chain carries TRBV5-1 and TRBJ2-7, with TRBD1 as a possible D gene (6 bases). The CDR3 spans 16 residues. Trimming cost V 5 bases and J 4 bases, with 22 bases left between them. In germline, CDR1 is SGHRS, CDR2 YFSETQ. CDR3 residues: CASSRVPGEVSYEQYF. Written as DNA, the CDR3 is TGCGCCAGCAGTCGGGTTCCAGGGGAAGTTAGTTACGAGCAGTACTTC.

The chain joins TRBV5-1 to TRBJ2-1; 8 nucleotides line up with TRBD1. CDR1 and CDR2 (germline): SGHRS, YFSETQ. Losses at the gene ends were 4 bases for V and 5 bases for J; bases not matched to a gene: 5. The CDR3 spans 14 residues. CDR3 amino acids: CASSLRQGNNEQFF. CDR3 DNA: TGCGCCAGCAGCCTGCGACAGGGGAACAATGAGCAGTTCTTC. The variable domain in full, with the rest retrieved from reference TRBV5-1 and TRBJ2-1, is KAGVTQTPRYLIKTRGQQVTLSCSPISGHRSVSWYQQTPGQGLQFLFEYFSETQRNKGNFPGRFSGRQFSNSRSEMNVSTLELGDSALYLCASSLRQGNNEQFFGPGTRLTVL.

The V gene is TRBV29-1, the J gene TRBJ1-2; TRBD1 matches at 7 bases. CDR1 SQVTM and CDR2 ANQGSEA come from the germline V gene. The CDR3 runs 15 residues. The V segment lost 7 bases and the J segment 3 bases; nucleotides outside the gene matches: 14. CDR3 amino acids: CSGYSQGRTDYGYTF. The DNA of the CDR3 is TGCAGCGGCTACTCACAGGGGAGGACGGACTATGGCTACACCTTC.

This chain connects TRBV29-1 to TRBJ1-5; D call uncertain. Looked up from germline, CDR1 is SQVTM and CDR2 is ANQGSEA. The CDR3 loop spans 12 amino acids. V lost 1 base and J lost 7, with 8 bases in between. CDR3 amino acids: CSVEVSGQPQHF. The CDR3 DNA sequence: TGCAGCGTTGAAGTGAGTGGACAGCCCCAGCATTTT. Full variable domain (remainder filled in from reference TRBV29-1 and TRBJ1-5): SAVISQKPSRDICQRGTSLTIQCQVDSQVTMMFWYRQQPGQSLTLIATANQGSEATYESGFVIDKFPISRPNLTFSTLTVSNMSPEDSSIYLCSVEVSGQPQHFGDGTRLSIL.

The rearrangement links TRBV27 to TRBJ2-1; 7 bases are a match to TRBD2. CDR1 MNHEY and CDR2 SMNVEV come from the germline V gene (reference sequence). V lost 8 bases, J lost 4 bases, and 11 bases stayed unmatched. The CDR3 is 15 residues long. The CDR3 protein is CASSRLAGLYNEQFF. The CDR3 DNA is TGTGCCAGCTCCAGACTAGCCGGGCTTTACAATGAGCAGTTCTTC.

V and J are TRBV11-2 and TRBJ1-1, with D tentatively TRBD1 (6 bases). The V end lost 1 base, the J end lost 8 bases, and 8 bases lay between the germline ends. Germline assignment: CDR1 SGHAT and CDR2 FQNNGV. The length of the CDR3 is 12 residues. CDR3 protein: CASSLGTEEAFF. The DNA for the CDR3 is TGTGCCAGCAGCTTAGGGACAGAAGAAGCTTTCTTT.

Only one count was recorded for this clone. The V call is TRBV4-1, the J call TRBJ2-1; weak D call: TRBD2 (6 bases). Germline V gives CDR1 MGHRA, CDR2 YSYEKL. V was shortened by 2 bases and J by 6 bases, with 17 bases between the two germline ends. This CDR3 comprises 16 residues. DNA for the CDR3: TGCGCCAGCAGCCAACTTCCTAGCGCCAAGGTCAATGAGCAGTTCTTC. Translating gives CASSQLPSAKVNEQFF.